The rows below give T cell receptor beta chains drawn from one sample of a study of T-cell memory formation after mild COVID-19. MiXCR, run by TCRdb on the 5' RACE reads, gives a single entry per CDR3 protein. The table has about 130,000 distinct CDR3 sequences, about 5.9% seen once. The specimen sequenced was PBMCs or a T cell subset sorted from them (not recorded which). The receptors were gathered from an adult woman who had mild COVID-19 (a few samples of this study predate the infection). Cell type and time point are not known. CDR3s include the opening cysteine and the closing phenylalanine or tryptophan. The order of the fields is J gene, clone size, D gene, CDR3 length, V gene, CDR3 protein, CDR3 DNA. A D gene is named only where the DNA matches it firmly. Rows give clone size only sometimes, using once, few, many, or a class for an expanded clone.

TRBJ2-3	many	-	15	TRBV5-1	CASSLSGPVTDTQYF	TGCGCCAGCAGCTTGAGCGGGCCAGTCACAGATACGCAGTATTTT
TRBJ2-5	-	TRBD2	18	TRBV5-1	CASSLVVAGGISQETQYF	TGCGCCAGCAGCTTGGTGGTAGCGGGGGGTATCTCCCAAGAGACCCAGTACTTC
TRBJ2-5	few	-	15	TRBV25-1	CASSDLEVYQETQYF	TGTGCCAGCAGTGACCTCGAAGTCTACCAAGAGACCCAGTACTTC
TRBJ2-3	few	TRBD1	15	TRBV5-1	CASSGRDRGTDTQYF	TGCGCCAGCAGCGGCCGGGACAGGGGCACAGATACGCAGTATTTT
TRBJ2-5	-	TRBD2	15	TRBV11-2	CASSTLGLAGQTQYF	TGTGCCAGCAGCACCTTGGGACTAGCCGGTCAGACCCAGTACTTC
TRBJ2-3	many	TRBD1	13	TRBV6-5	CATRTGETDTQYF	TGTGCCACCAGGACAGGGGAAACAGATACGCAGTATTTT
TRBJ2-3	few	TRBD1	14	TRBV2	CATPDRASTDTQYF	TGTGCCACCCCGGACAGGGCAAGCACAGATACGCAGTATTTT
TRBJ2-2	few	-	15	TRBV5-4	CASSSRSTNTGELFF	TGTGCCAGCAGCAGCAGGTCCACGAACACCGGGGAGCTGTTTTTT
TRBJ2-5	-	-	15	TRBV12-3/TRBV12-4	CASSLGLGGGETQYF	TGTGCCAGCAGTTTAGGTCTAGGGGGGGGAGAGACCCAGTACTTC
TRBJ1-6	many	TRBD1	19	TRBV11-2	CASSTTSEGQSSYNSPLHF	TGTGCCAGCAGCACAACGTCTGAGGGACAGAGCTCCTATAATTCACCCCTCCACTTT
TRBJ2-2	few	TRBD2	16	TRBV5-6	CASSRLREVGTGELFF	TGTGCCAGCAGCCGGCTGCGGGAGGTCGGAACCGGGGAGCTGTTTTTT
TRBJ2-3	few	TRBD1	15	TRBV15	CATRPPGTGGDTQYF	TGTGCCACCAGACCGCCCGGGACAGGGGGAGATACGCAGTATTTT
TRBJ1-1	many	-	14	TRBV5-4	CASSPAGGNTEAFF	TGTGCCAGCAGCCCCGCGGGGGGGAACACTGAAGCTTTCTTT
TRBJ2-3	many	TRBD2	16	TRBV2	CASSESTSGGADTQYF	TGTGCCAGCAGTGAATCTACTAGCGGGGGGGCAGATACGCAGTATTTT
TRBJ2-7	many	TRBD1	17	TRBV18	CASSRSPLGTGTYEQYF	TGTGCCAGCTCACGCAGCCCACTCGGGACAGGGACCTACGAGCAGTACTTC
TRBJ2-1	-	-	21	TRBV5-1	CASSLAGASGWGGTYNNEQFF	TGCGCCAGCAGCTTGGCTGGGGCTTCGGGGTGGGGCGGTACTTACAACAATGAGCAGTTCTTC
TRBJ1-2	-	TRBD1	12	TRBV20-1	CSARQGKGGYTF	TGCAGTGCCAGACAGGGGAAAGGAGGCTACACCTTC
TRBJ1-1	many	-	14	TRBV7-9	CASSLSGGTGEAFF	TGTGCCAGCAGCTTAAGCGGTGGAACCGGTGAAGCTTTCTTT
TRBJ2-1	many	-	15	TRBV6-5	CASSFVGAASNEQFF	TGTGCCAGCAGTTTCGTCGGGGCAGCAAGCAATGAGCAGTTCTTC
TRBJ2-1	few	-	12	TRBV30	CAWSGGGNEQFF	TGTGCCTGGAGTGGGGGAGGCAATGAGCAGTTCTTC
TRBJ2-6	few	-	15	TRBV7-2	CASSLWGSGANVLTF	TGTGCCAGCAGCTTATGGGGGTCTGGGGCCAACGTCCTGACTTTC
TRBJ1-2	many	-	11	TRBV25-1	CASSALYGYTF	TGTGCCAGCAGTGCCCTGTATGGCTACACCTTC
TRBJ2-2	few	TRBD2	16	TRBV5-1	CASSLLTSANTGELFF	TGCGCCAGCAGCTTGTTGACTAGCGCGAACACCGGGGAGCTGTTTTTT
TRBJ2-1	-	TRBD1	16	TRBV4-2	CASSQAGTGTYNEQFF	TGTGCCAGCAGCCAGGCCGGGACAGGGACCTACAATGAGCAGTTCTTC
TRBJ2-5	many	TRBD1	16	TRBV12-3/TRBV12-4	CASSLVIGRGQETQYF	TGTGCCAGCAGTTTGGTGATTGGCAGGGGGCAAGAGACCCAGTACTTC
TRBJ2-5	few	-	13	TRBV7-2	CASSLGFSGGQYF	TGTGCCAGCAGCTTAGGGTTTAGCGGCGGGCAGTACTTC
TRBJ1-5	few	-	15	TRBV7-9	CASSTTQGSNQPQHF	TGTGCCAGCAGCACCACCCAGGGAAGCAATCAGCCCCAGCATTTT
TRBJ1-2	-	-	13	TRBV9	CASSVATGHGYTF	TGTGCCAGCAGCGTAGCTACAGGGCATGGCTACACCTTC
TRBJ2-7	few	-	18	TRBV13	CASSFSRPRRGAAYEQYF	TGTGCCAGCAGCTTTAGTAGGCCCCGACGCGGAGCAGCCTACGAGCAGTACTTC
TRBJ2-3	few	-	13	TRBV18	CASSPGRTDTQYF	TGTGCCAGCTCACCAGGCCGCACAGATACGCAGTATTTT
TRBJ2-1	few	-	14	TRBV4-1	CASSQEEGFGEQFF	TGCGCCAGCAGCCAAGAGGAGGGGTTTGGTGAGCAGTTCTTC
TRBJ1-5	-	TRBD1	15	TRBV9	CASSVGTGTNQPQHF	TGTGCCAGCAGCGTCGGGACAGGTACTAATCAGCCCCAGCATTTT
TRBJ2-3	-	-	15	TRBV7-3	CASSLSGLNTDTQYF	TGTGCCAGCAGCTTATCGGGACTCAACACAGATACGCAGTATTTT
TRBJ2-1	few	TRBD2	15	TRBV6-2/TRBV6-3	CASKRFGGLQSEQFF	TGTGCCAGCAAGCGGTTCGGGGGGTTACAGTCCGAGCAGTTCTTC
TRBJ2-5	-	-	13	TRBV30	CAWSEGLVETQYF	TGTGCCTGGAGTGAAGGTTTGGTTGAGACCCAGTACTTC
TRBJ2-2	few	-	17	TRBV4-1	CASSQVGRGANTGELFF	TGCGCCAGCAGCCAAGTCGGGCGAGGTGCGAACACCGGGGAGCTGTTTTTT
TRBJ1-1	many	TRBD1	14	TRBV7-9	CASSLAGGATEAFF	TGTGCCAGCAGCTTAGCAGGGGGCGCTACTGAAGCTTTCTTT
TRBJ1-2	-	TRBD1	14	TRBV10-3	CAIRLDRANYGYTF	TGTGCCATCAGGCTTGACAGGGCTAACTATGGCTACACCTTC
TRBJ2-7	many	TRBD1	16	TRBV2	CASSGQGGQGTYEQYF	TGTGCCAGCAGTGGACAGGGCGGACAGGGGACCTACGAGCAGTACTTC
TRBJ2-1	many	TRBD2	17	TRBV7-2	CASSLVPLAGGVDEQFF	TGTGCCAGCAGCTTAGTGCCACTAGCGGGAGGAGTGGATGAGCAGTTCTTC
TRBJ2-3	few	-	14	TRBV5-1	CASTQDGGTDTQYF	TGCGCCAGCACCCAGGACGGAGGGACAGATACGCAGTATTTT
TRBJ1-2	few	TRBD1	15	TRBV6-5	CASSLTGTGSSGYTF	TGTGCCAGCAGCCTTACCGGGACAGGGTCGAGTGGCTACACCTTC
TRBJ2-7	-	TRBD2	15	TRBV7-9	CASSLFRVAGDEQYF	TGTGCCAGCAGCCTCTTTCGCGTAGCGGGAGACGAGCAGTACTTC
TRBJ1-6	-	-	14	TRBV30	CAWNMGTNNSPLHF	TGTGCCTGGAACATGGGGACTAATAATTCACCCCTCCACTTT
TRBJ2-5	-	-	14	TRBV7-2	CASSLEYQTETQYF	TGTGCCAGCAGCTTAGAGTACCAGACGGAGACCCAGTACTTC
TRBJ2-7	few	-	13	TRBV5-1	CASSPAGTYEQYF	TGCGCCAGCAGCCCGGCGGGCACCTACGAGCAGTACTTC
TRBJ1-1	-	-	15	TRBV12-3/TRBV12-4	CASSSLDSMNTEAFF	TGTGCCAGCAGTTCCTTGGACAGCATGAACACTGAAGCTTTCTTT
TRBJ2-1	few	TRBD2	16	TRBV20-1	CSARVLAGSSYNEQFF	TGCAGTGCTAGAGTCCTAGCGGGGAGCTCCTACAATGAGCAGTTCTTC
TRBJ2-7	many	-	16	TRBV20-1	CSASLMVSGLAYEQYF	TGCAGTGCTAGTTTAATGGTTTCGGGCCTCGCCTACGAGCAGTACTTC
TRBJ1-1	-	TRBD1	13	TRBV3-1	CASSLQTGVGAFF	TGTGCCAGCAGTCTCCAGACAGGGGTCGGAGCTTTCTTT
TRBJ1-2	many	-	16	TRBV3-1	CASSQALRGIGRGYTF	TGTGCCAGCAGCCAAGCCCTGAGGGGGATCGGTCGAGGCTACACCTTC
TRBJ2-1	many	TRBD1	15	TRBV5-1	CASSPRTGGHNEQFF	TGCGCCAGCAGCCCGAGGACAGGGGGCCACAATGAGCAGTTCTTC
TRBJ2-7	few	TRBD2	16	TRBV12-3/TRBV12-4	CASKPGLAGISYEQYF	TGTGCCAGCAAACCGGGACTAGCGGGGATCTCCTACGAGCAGTACTTC
TRBJ2-1	-	TRBD1	18	TRBV27	CASSLNPLRQGIWNEQFF	TGTGCCAGCAGTTTGAACCCCCTCAGACAGGGGATTTGGAATGAGCAGTTCTTC
TRBJ2-5	few	-	14	TRBV5-1	CASSFNPRQETQYF	TGCGCCAGCAGCTTCAATCCGCGGCAAGAGACCCAGTACTTC
TRBJ1-3	many	TRBD1	14	TRBV29-1	CSVEQGASGNTIYF	TGCAGCGTTGAACAGGGGGCTAGTGGAAACACCATATATTTT
TRBJ2-5	few	TRBD1	15	TRBV7-2	CASSLGDREWETQYF	TGTGCCAGCAGCTTAGGGGACAGGGAGTGGGAGACCCAGTACTTC
TRBJ2-1	-	TRBD2	17	TRBV6-2/TRBV6-3	CASSYGMWASGKNEQFF	TGTGCCAGCAGTTACGGGATGTGGGCTAGCGGGAAAAATGAGCAGTTCTTC
TRBJ1-1	many	-	13	TRBV7-3	CASSRRTDTEAFF	TGTGCCAGCAGCCGCCGGACAGACACTGAAGCTTTCTTT